A single sample is the source of the 5 T cell receptor beta chains below, sequenced in a study of T cell responses to AZD1222 COVID-19 vaccine. Clones were read by immunoSEQ multiplex PCR, and TCRdb kept only the in-frame ones, dropping some. The sample carries about 120,000 clones, about 92% recorded once. The sequencing used peripheral blood, collected 28 days after the second AZD1222 dose. These receptors originate from an adult who received the AZD1222 COVID-19 vaccine.

The chain couples TRBV15 to TRBJ2-5, with 9 bases lining up with TRBD1. This CDR3 has 16 residues. Germline V CDR1 and CDR2: LNHNV, YYDKDF (reference sequence). V shed 0 bases, J shed 5 bases, and the junction held 7 bases outside the gene matches. The CDR3 reads CATSRDGGQGRETQYF. In DNA, the CDR3 is TGTGCCACCAGCAGAGATGGAGGACAGGGGAGGGAGACCCAGTACTTC.

The genes are TRBV29-1 and TRBJ1-2; D not certain. The germline V gene has CDR1 SQVTM and CDR2 ANQGSEA. This CDR3 is built from 15 residues. Trimming stripped 1 base from V and 4 bases from J, with 16 bases between. CDR3 coding DNA: TGCAGCGTTGAAGGTGGGTCTGCAGGCGGCTATGGCTACACCTTC. Its translation: CSVEGGSAGGYGYTF. Looking up the rest from reference TRBV29-1 and TRBJ1-2 gives the full variable domain: SAVISQKPSRDICQRGTSLTIQCQVDSQVTMMFWYRQQPGQSLTLIATANQGSEATYESGFVIDKFPISRPNLTFSTLTVSNMSPEDSSIYLCSVEGGSAGGYGYTFGSGTRLTVV.

The rearrangement links TRBV18 to TRBJ1-5; no firm D call. There are 14 residues in the CDR3. V lost 6 bases and J lost 2, with 11 bases in between. Per the germline V gene, CDR1 is KGHSH and CDR2 is LQKENI. CDR3 in DNA: TGTGCCAGCTCCCTCGGGCAAGGCAATCAGCCCCAGCATTTT. Encoded protein: CASSLGQGNQPQHF.

This sequence joins TRBV5-1 and TRBJ2-1; D may match TRBD1 or TRBD2 (5 bases each). V was cut by 4 bases and J by 4 bases, with 12 bases left in between. Germline values: CDR1 SGHRS, CDR2 YFSETQ. There are 14 residues in the CDR3. The CDR3 DNA reads as TGCGCCAGCAGCGGAACTAGGGGATACAATGAGCAGTTCTTC. This sequence encodes CASSGTRGYNEQFF.

This rearrangement joins TRBV10-3 to TRBJ1-2; a possible D gene is TRBD1 (5 bases). The germline gives CDR1 ENHRY, CDR2 SYGVKD. V was clipped by 2 bases and J by 2 bases, with 15 bases between them. This CDR3 has 16 amino acids. The CDR3 DNA is TGTGCCATCAGTGAGATGGCGCGGGGGACGAACTATGGCTACACCTTC. This translates into CAISEMARGTNYGYTF.